The 22 T cell receptor beta chains in this list originate from one sample, sequenced in a study of identical twins. TCRdb ran MiXCR on the 5' RACE reads and lists one entry per CDR3 protein. The sample includes about 890,000 distinct CDR3 sequences, approximately 13% of them seen just once. The data were also submitted as part of a second study, on yellow fever vaccine responses in identical twins.

Material for sequencing was PBMCs. These receptors came from a woman between 18 and 29 years old in good health.

This clonotype was found many times. The chain is built from TRBV10-3 and TRBJ1-2; 7 nucleotides align to TRBD1. The germline V gene encodes CDR1 ENHRY and CDR2 SYGVKD. Unmatched junction bases numbered 7, after V lost 6 bases and J lost 6 bases. The CDR3 length is 13 residues. The CDR3 nucleotides read TGTGCCATCAGCGGGGACAGAGTGGATGGCTACACCTTC. This codes for CAISGDRVDGYTF.

This chain uses TRBV7-9 with TRBJ2-5; 7 bases are a match to TRBD1. The V gene end was trimmed by 1 base and the J gene end by 3 bases; junction bases not matched to a gene: 2. Looked up from germline, CDR1 is SEHNR and CDR2 is FQNEAQ (reference sequence). The CDR3 totals 14 residues. The CDR3 loop reads CASSLEGTEETQYF. The DNA for the CDR3 is TGTGCCAGCAGCTTAGAAGGGACAGAAGAGACCCAGTACTTC.

The chain couples TRBV24-1 to TRBJ2-5, with D possibly matching TRBD2 (5 bases). There are 15 residues in the CDR3. The germline V gene has CDR1 KGHDR and CDR2 SFDVKD. The V end lost 6 bases, the J end lost 2 bases, and 15 bases lay between the germline ends. The DNA for the CDR3 is TGTGCCACCAGTCCGGGATCGATCTCTCAAGAGACCCAGTACTTC. It specifies CATSPGSISQETQYF.

In its sample, this clonotype was seen a few times. The chain combines TRBV18 with TRBJ2-1; 12 bases align to TRBD2. V trimming: 1 base; J trimming: 7 bases; junction bases outside the gene matches: 5. The length of the CDR3 is 16 residues. CDR1 and CDR2 (germline): KGHSH, LQKENI. CDR3 nucleotides: TGTGCCAGCTCACCACAACTAGCGGGAGGTTCAAATGAGCAGTTCTTC. Its translation: CASSPQLAGGSNEQFF.

This clonotype was found a few times. This rearrangement joins TRBV4-2 to TRBJ2-1; possible D gene TRBD2, 6 bases. V lost 2 bases to trimming and J lost 8 bases, with 10 bases between them. Germline CDR1 reads LGHNA; CDR2 reads YNFKEQ. The CDR3 consists of 13 residues. CDR3 in DNA: TGTGCCAGCAGCCAACCTAGCGTATATGAGCAGTTCTTC. This translates into CASSQPSVYEQFF.

The chain has TRBV7-9 and TRBJ2-7; D remains ambiguous. Germline-derived CDR1 and CDR2 are SEHNR and FQNEAQ (reference sequence). The CDR3 length is 11 residues. The V gene lost 2 bases and the J gene lost 7 bases, with 6 bases spanning the gap. CDR3 residues: CASSLFGEQYV. The CDR3 DNA follows: TGTGCCAGCAGCTTATTCGGGGAGCAGTACGTC.

This clonotype was counted many times. The chain employs TRBV28 and TRBJ1-2; 9 nucleotides align to TRBD1. Looked up from germline, CDR1 is MDHEN and CDR2 is SYDVKM. The CDR3 runs to 16 residues. V gave up 4 bases and J gave up 7 bases; unmatched junction bases: 13. The CDR3 DNA reads as TGTGCCAGCAGTTCTACTTCCGGGACAGGGATTTTTGGCTACACCTTC. This encodes CASSSTSGTGIFGYTF.

This clonotype was seen ten or more times. The chain has TRBV5-1 and TRBJ1-1; the D gene is possibly TRBD1 (5 bases). Per germline, CDR1 SGHRS and CDR2 YFSETQ. The CDR3 runs to 12 residues. The V and J ends lost 1 base and 9 bases respectively, with 10 bases between them. The CDR3 reads CASSLSEGKAFF. CDR3 DNA: TGCGCCAGCAGCTTGTCGGAGGGGAAAGCTTTCTTT.

This clonotype turned up a few times. V is TRBV5-6 and J is TRBJ1-1; D ambiguous. Germline V gene data show CDR1 as SGHDT and CDR2 as YYEEEE. There are 13 residues in the CDR3. The ends were cut back, 5 bases at V and 2 bases at J, with 10 bases in the middle. The CDR3 region is CASRSVGNTEAFF. The CDR3 DNA reads as TGTGCCAGCAGGTCGGTCGGCAACACTGAAGCTTTCTTT.

In its sample, this clonotype was seen many times. This rearrangement joins TRBV12-3 or TRBV12-4 to TRBJ2-3; maybe TRBD2 (6 bases). The CDR3 is 13 amino acids. Trimming took off 8 bases at V and 6 bases at J, with 15 bases between the two ends. CDR3 protein: CASLAWGLDTQYF. CDR3 nucleotides: TGTGCCAGCCTGGCCTGGGGACTCGATACGCAGTATTTT.

There are a few counts of this clonotype. This rearrangement joins TRBV6-1 to TRBJ1-4; the D is unclear. V lost 4 bases and J 0 bases, leaving 6 bases between the germline ends. CDR1 and CDR2 from the germline V gene are MNHNS and SASEGT. This CDR3 is 14 amino acids long. The CDR3 DNA reads as TGTGCCAGCAGTGTGGCTACAACTAATGAAAAACTGTTTTTT. Translation: CASSVATTNEKLFF.

CDR3 sequence: CSARDPPGQVSYNEQFF. CDR3 bases: TGCAGTGCTAGAGATCCCCCGGGGCAGGTGTCCTACAATGAGCAGTTCTTC. The rearrangement joins TRBV20-1 to TRBJ2-1; D tentatively fits TRBD1 or TRBD2 (5 bases each). This CDR3 spans 17 amino acids. Germline V gene lookup returns CDR1 DFQATT and CDR2 SNEGSKA (reference sequence). V shed 0 bases and J shed 1 base, with 16 bases lying between them.

A few counts support this clonotype. The chain has TRBV10-3 and TRBJ2-7; D is unresolved. Trimming shortened V by 6 bases and J by 5 bases, and 14 bases separated the two germline ends. CDR1 and CDR2 from the germline V gene are ENHRY and SYGVKD. CDR3 length equals 13 residues. CDR3 protein: CAIRGLIPDEQYF. The CDR3 DNA reads as TGTGCCATCAGAGGCCTGATCCCAGACGAGCAGTACTTC.

This clonotype has a count of ten or more. The rearrangement links TRBV6-5 to TRBJ2-1; no clear D gene. CDR1 is MNHEY, CDR2 SVGAGI, per germline. There are 14 residues in the CDR3. Trimming removed 0 bases at V and 4 bases at J, with 7 bases between. The CDR3 DNA sequence: TGTGCCAGCAGTTACTCCCCAAATTACAATGAGCAGTTCTTC. Its translation: CASSYSPNYNEQFF.

In its sample, this clonotype was seen a few times. This sequence joins TRBV12-3 or TRBV12-4 and TRBJ2-1; TRBD2 matches 10 bases. The V and J ends lost 2 bases and 7 bases, in that order; junction bases with no gene match: 8. The CDR3 runs 16 residues. CDR3 DNA sequence: TGTGCCAGCAGTTTAAGGGCTAGCGGGAGCAGGAATGAGCAGTTCTTC. This encodes CASSLRASGSRNEQFF.

This clonotype was observed many times. The chain has TRBV4-1 and TRBJ2-1; 8 nucleotides match TRBD2. Trimming at V came to 0 bases and at J to 1 base, leaving 11 bases not matched to a gene. CDR3 size: 19 residues. Germline V gene data show CDR1 as MGHRA and CDR2 as YSYEKL. CDR3 protein: CASSQDRWAGGWSYNEQFF. CDR3 nucleotide sequence: TGCGCCAGCAGCCAAGATCGATGGGCGGGGGGATGGTCCTACAATGAGCAGTTCTTC.

This clonotype was counted only a few times. V usage is TRBV3-1 and J usage is TRBJ2-5; D is perhaps TRBD2 (6 bases). The CDR3 runs 16 residues. The germline CDR1 and CDR2 sequences are LGHDT and YNNKEL (reference sequence). V was trimmed by 0 bases and J by 9 bases, leaving 20 bases between them. As DNA, the CDR3 is TGTGCCAGCAGCCAAGACGGGCCCCGGTGGAGGAGGGCCCAGTACTTC. Its translation is CASSQDGPRWRRAQYF.

This clonotype was seen many times. The rearrangement joins TRBV10-3 to TRBJ2-3; 7 bases match TRBD1. Germline CDR1 ENHRY, CDR2 SYGVKD. V was clipped by 7 bases and J by 0 bases; unmatched bases: 4. The CDR3 spans 14 residues. The chain's CDR3 is CAIKGAFSTDTQYF. The CDR3 DNA is TGTGCCATCAAGGGGGCCTTCAGCACAGATACGCAGTATTTT.

This clonotype was counted between two and nine times. The chain links TRBV20-1 to TRBJ2-1; 10 nucleotides align to TRBD2. The CDR3 spans 15 residues. V gave up 7 bases and J gave up 8 bases; unmatched junction bases: 14. Looked up from germline, CDR1 is DFQATT and CDR2 is SNEGSKA (reference sequence). This chain's CDR3 is CSVPSGGASVHEQFF. CDR3 DNA sequence: TGCAGTGTCCCAAGCGGGGGGGCCTCGGTCCATGAGCAGTTCTTC.

This clonotype was observed a handful of times. The gene calls are TRBV10-3 and TRBJ2-7; TRBD2 agrees at 7 bases. The germline gives CDR1 ENHRY, CDR2 SYGVKD. The CDR3 is made up of 14 amino acids. Trimming at V came to 6 bases and at J to 2 bases, leaving 7 bases not matched to a gene. CDR3: CAIRPPSGTYEQYF. The CDR3 DNA sequence: TGTGCCATCAGGCCCCCCAGCGGGACCTACGAGCAGTACTTC.

This clonotype was seen only a few times. DNA of the CDR3: TGTGCCAGCAGCCAAATGCGGTCCTACGAGCAGTACTTC. This sequence encodes CASSQMRSYEQYF. The V call is TRBV3-1, the J call TRBJ2-7; D unclear. V lost 2 bases, J lost 1 base, and 6 bases lay in between. This CDR3 region has 13 residues. CDR1 LGHDT and CDR2 YNNKEL come from the germline V gene (reference sequence).

The chain recombines TRBV6-2 or TRBV6-3 with TRBJ2-7, with 14 bases lining up with TRBD2. The V and J ends lost 5 bases and 2 bases, in that order; junction bases with no gene match: 17. This CDR3 contains 20 residues. CDR1 is MNHEY and CDR2 is SVGEGT in the germline V gene. CDR3 DNA: TGTGCCAGCAGTACGACGAGCCCCGGGACTAGCGGGAGAGGGACCTACGAGCAGTACTTC. This encodes CASSTTSPGTSGRGTYEQYF.